The 27 T cell receptor beta chains given below trace back to one sample, sequenced in a study of blood T cells in healthy people across ages. A second PCR, run for about 6 to 11 cycles, used a sample-barcoded 5' primer plus a J-beta primer mix. MiXCR was run by TCRdb on the 5' RACE reads, yielding one entry per CDR3 protein. The table shows under 700,000 distinct CDR3 sequences, with less than 25% occurring only once. These data were also filed under a second study, of T cells of mothers and their children.

The sequencing input was blood. The source is a boy younger than 18 in good health.

This clonotype showed up just a few times. The chain is built from TRBV2 and TRBJ2-5; 9 bases line up with TRBD2. This CDR3 contains 16 residues. The V gene end was trimmed by 2 bases and the J gene end by 5 bases; junction bases not matched to a gene: 9. CDR1 and CDR2 from the germline V gene are SNHLY and FYNNEI. CDR3 coding DNA: TGTGCCAGCAGTGAAATCCTAGCGGGGCCGGTGGAGACCCAGTACTTC. Protein: CASSEILAGPVETQYF.

This chain joins TRBV19 and TRBJ2-5; D may be TRBD1 or TRBD2 (5 bases each). The J call is doubtful: the DNA matches TRBJ2-7 better. Germline values: CDR1 LNHDA, CDR2 SQIVND (reference sequence). The CDR3 is 14 amino acids. CDR3 sequence (DNA): TGTGCCAGTATTGAACGGGACCCTCCCTACGAGCAGTACTTC. It codes for CASIERDPPYEQYF.

This CDR3 is CASSLGSHEAFF. CDR3 in DNA: TGTGCCAGCAGCCTAGGATCGCATGAAGCTTTCTTT. The chain joins TRBV9 to TRBJ1-1; D gene uncertain. The CDR3 has 12 residues. Trimming removed 4 bases from V and 7 bases from J, with 11 bases in between. Germline V gene lookup returns CDR1 SGDLS and CDR2 YYNGEE.

This clonotype was seen only a few times. The chain couples TRBV3-1 to TRBJ1-5; D call uncertain. Germline V gene lookup returns CDR1 LGHDT and CDR2 YNNKEL (reference sequence). V lost 5 bases, J lost 2 bases, and 10 bases lay in between. The CDR3 has 14 residues. CDR3 sequence reads: CASSSGRGNQPQHF. DNA for the CDR3: TGTGCCAGCAGCTCCGGACGAGGCAATCAGCCCCAGCATTTT.

The V and J genes are TRBV6-5 and TRBJ1-5; D ambiguous. CDR1 and CDR2 from the germline V gene are MNHEY and SVGAGI. The length of the CDR3 is 16 residues. The ends were cut back, 4 bases at V and 3 bases at J, with 16 bases in the middle. This CDR3 is CASSSPGGRNNQPQHF. In nucleotides, the CDR3 is TGTGCCAGCAGTTCCCCCGGCGGCAGAAACAATCAGCCCCAGCATTTT.

This clonotype came up many times. The chain joins TRBV3-2 to TRBJ2-3. TRBV3-2 is deemed a pseudogene. The CDR3 consists of 12 residues. In nucleotides, the CDR3 is TGTGCCAGCAGCCCAGGGCCAGATACGCAGTATTTT. This translates into CASSPGPDTQYF.

The V gene is TRBV6-1, the J gene TRBJ2-5, with 12 bases fitting TRBD2. The DNA end is a closer match to TRBJ2-1, so the J assignment may be wrong. Looked up from germline, CDR1 is MNHNS and CDR2 is SASEGT. This CDR3 region has 12 residues. DNA of the CDR3: TGTGCCAGCACTAGCGGGAGGGCCGAACAGTTCTTC. Translation gives CASTSGRAEQFF.

This rearrangement joins TRBV4-2 to TRBJ2-5, with D possibly being TRBD1 (6 bases). TRBJ2-1 matches the DNA end more closely, so the J call is doubtful. This CDR3 comprises 14 residues. Germline loops: CDR1 LGHNA, CDR2 YNFKEQ. This CDR3 is CASSQVQGNNEQFF. CDR3 DNA sequence: TGTGCCAGCAGCCAAGTTCAGGGGAACAATGAGCAGTTCTTC.

The chain employs TRBV3-1 and TRBJ2-1; D uncertain. The V end lost 0 bases, the J end lost 0 bases, and 9 bases lay between the germline ends. CDR3 length: 16 amino acids. The germline V gene encodes CDR1 LGHDT and CDR2 YNNKEL (reference sequence). The CDR3 bases are TGTGCCAGCAGCCAAGATAGCAGAAGCTCCTACAATGAGCAGTTCTTC. Protein sequence: CASSQDSRSSYNEQFF.

V gene TRBV6-2 or TRBV6-3 combines with J gene TRBJ2-1, with 8 bases that match TRBD2. This CDR3 region has 16 residues. V was pared by 0 bases and J by 2 bases, with 3 bases of the junction left unmatched. In germline, CDR1 is MNHEY, CDR2 SVGEGT. The CDR3 is CASSYSSSGAYNEQFF. Here the CDR3 DNA reads TGTGCCAGCAGTTACTCGAGTAGCGGGGCCTACAATGAGCAGTTCTTC.

The table lists this clonotype with many counts. The chain is built from TRBV5-1 and TRBJ2-5; no clear D. Trimming removed 0 bases from V and 1 base from J, with 13 bases in between. The CDR3 consists of 16 residues. Per the germline V gene, CDR1 is SGHRS and CDR2 is YFSETQ. This CDR3 is CASSLGRLGIQETQYF. CDR3 in DNA: TGCGCCAGCAGCTTGGGTCGCTTAGGCATCCAAGAGACCCAGTACTTC.

This clonotype occurred a few times. This sequence joins TRBV12-3 or TRBV12-4 and TRBJ1-5; no reliable D call. Trimming pared 6 bases from V and 4 bases from J, leaving 25 bases between. The CDR3 runs 18 residues. The CDR3: CASSEAGPARATNQPQHF. CDR3 DNA sequence: TGTGCCAGCAGCGAAGCAGGACCCGCGCGCGCCACAAATCAGCCCCAGCATTTT.

The V call is TRBV4-1, the J call TRBJ1-3; D remains unclear. Trimming pared 1 base from V and 0 bases from J, leaving 13 bases between. The CDR3 sequence is 17 residues long. CDR1 and CDR2 from the germline V gene are MGHRA and YSYEKL. The CDR3 loop reads CASSQGAQRNSGNTIYF. DNA of the CDR3: TGCGCCAGCAGCCAAGGCGCTCAGAGAAACTCTGGAAACACCATATATTTT.

The V and J genes are TRBV7-2 and TRBJ2-3; TRBD2 matches at 14 bases. Germline trimming cut 5 bases from V and 4 bases from J; bases unmatched to any gene: 5. Germline V lookup: CDR1 SGHTA, CDR2 FQGNSA. The CDR3 length is 16 residues. This CDR3 is CASSPGTSGSADTQYF. Here the CDR3 DNA reads TGTGCCAGCAGCCCCGGGACTAGCGGGAGTGCAGATACGCAGTATTTT.

CDR3 loop: CASSAQQGPRFEQYF. The DNA of the CDR3 is TGTGCCAGCAGCGCCCAACAGGGGCCGCGTTTCGAGCAGTACTTC. The V and J genes are TRBV9 and TRBJ2-7, with 7 bases fitting TRBD1. CDR1 is SGDLS, CDR2 YYNGEE, per germline. J gave up 6 bases and V 3 bases, and 12 bases lay outside the gene matches. The CDR3 runs 15 residues.

The CDR3 loop reads CASSQGASNTGELFF. CDR3 DNA sequence: TGTGCCAGCTCACAGGGGGCCTCGAACACCGGGGAGCTGTTTTTT. J is TRBJ2-2 and V is TRBV18; 7 bases are shared with TRBD1. Unmatched junction bases numbered 2, after V lost 4 bases and J lost 0 bases. CDR3 size: 15 residues. The germline V gene has CDR1 KGHSH and CDR2 LQKENI.

The chain recombines TRBV5-6 with TRBJ2-5; 7 nucleotides line up with TRBD1. The CDR3 contains 18 residues. V trimming: 0 bases; J trimming: 3 bases; junction bases outside the gene matches: 14. Germline CDR1 is SGHDT and CDR2 is YYEEEE. The CDR3 coding sequence is TGTGCCAGCAGCTTGGAGGTACACAGGGGCTCCGCCAAAGAGACCCAGTACTTC. Its protein is CASSLEVHRGSAKETQYF.

This clonotype was detected only a few times. The V and J genes are TRBV28 and TRBJ2-7, with TRBD1 identical over 9 bases. The germline V gene has CDR1 MDHEN and CDR2 SYDVKM. The V gene end was trimmed by 3 bases and the J gene end by 6 bases; junction bases not matched to a gene: 12. This CDR3 is 16 amino acids long. The CDR3 DNA follows: TGTGCCAGCAGTTTTAGTCTCTCGGGACAGGGTCCCGAGCAGTACTTC. This translates into CASSFSLSGQGPEQYF. Using reference TRBV28 and TRBJ2-7 for the parts outside the CDR3, the full variable domain is DVKVTQSSRYLVKRTGEKVFLECVQDMDHENMFWYRQDPGLGLRLIYFSYDVKMKEKGDIPEGYSVSREKKERFSLILESASTNQTSMYLCASSFSLSGQGPEQYFGPGTRLTVT.

This chain uses TRBV7-6 with TRBJ2-6, with D perhaps matching TRBD2 (6 bases). This CDR3 has 17 amino acids. The V and J ends lost 6 bases and 1 base respectively, with 16 bases between them. CDR1 and CDR2 from the germline V gene are SGHVS and FNYEAQ. The CDR3 is CASSREARFSGANVLTF. In DNA form, the CDR3 reads TGTGCCAGCAGTAGGGAGGCTAGATTTTCTGGGGCCAACGTCCTGACTTTC. The variable domain in full, completed from reference TRBV7-6 and TRBJ2-6, reads GAGVSQSPRYKVTKRGQDVALRCDPISGHVSLYWYRQALGQGPEFLTYFNYEAQQDKSGLPNDRFSAERPEGSISTLTIQRTEQRDSAMYRCASSREARFSGANVLTFGAGSRLTVL.

This clonotype was counted at least ten times. This chain links TRBV29-1 with TRBJ2-5, with D possibly matching TRBD1 (6 bases). The V end lost 3 bases, the J end lost 5 bases, and 10 bases lay between the germline ends. The CDR3 has 12 amino acids. Germline V gene sequence: CDR1 SQVTM, CDR2 ANQGSEA. The CDR3 protein is CSVDPGVETQYF. The DNA of the CDR3 is TGCAGCGTTGACCCAGGGGTCGAGACCCAGTACTTC. Supplemented by reference TRBV29-1 and TRBJ2-5, the full variable domain reads SAVISQKPSRDICQRGTSLTIQCQVDSQVTMMFWYRQQPGQSLTLIATANQGSEATYESGFVIDKFPISRPNLTFSTLTVSNMSPEDSSIYLCSVDPGVETQYFGPGTRLLVL.

This clonotype was seen a handful of times. V and J are TRBV20-1 and TRBJ1-2, with D perhaps matching TRBD1 (5 bases). Trimming stripped 5 bases from V and 1 base from J, with 20 bases between. CDR3 length: 16 residues. Germline CDR1 reads DFQATT; CDR2 reads SNEGSKA (reference sequence). The CDR3 region has the DNA TGCAGTGCTCTTTCGGGGCGCCACTCAGATAACTATGGCTACACCTTC. As protein: CSALSGRHSDNYGYTF.

This clonotype appeared a few times. This chain uses TRBV7-8 with TRBJ2-2; possibly TRBD2 for D (5 bases). Deletions cut 1 base from V and 2 bases from J, with 11 bases between. Germline CDR1 reads SGHVS; CDR2 reads FQNEAQ. CDR3 length equals 16 residues. CDR3 amino acids: CASSLGGGVNTGELFF. CDR3 bases: TGTGCCAGCAGCTTAGGAGGAGGAGTTAACACCGGGGAGCTGTTTTTT. The whole variable domain, filled in from reference TRBV7-8 and TRBJ2-2, reads GAGVSQSPRYKVAKRGQDVALRCDPISGHVSLFWYQQALGQGPEFLTYFQNEAQLDKSGLPSDRFFAERPEGSVSTLKIQRTQQEDSAVYLCASSLGGGVNTGELFFGEGSRLTVL.

The V and J genes are TRBV13 and TRBJ2-7; TRBD1 aligns across 7 bases. Germline CDR1 and CDR2: PRHDT and FYEKMQ (reference sequence). Trimming at V came to 10 bases and at J to 0 bases, leaving 9 bases not matched to a gene. The CDR3 is made up of 14 amino acids. CDR3 nucleotides: TGTGCCACTAGAAAAACAGGGGACTCCTACGAGCAGTACTTC. As protein: CATRKTGDSYEQYF.

This clonotype was detected a few times. V usage is TRBV7-2 and J usage is TRBJ2-1; TRBD1 matches at 11 bases. Germline V gives CDR1 SGHTA, CDR2 FQGNSA. CDR3 length: 16 residues. After removal of 7 bases from V and 5 bases from J, the junction contained 10 bases not matched to a gene. CDR3 coding DNA: TGTGCCAGCAAACCCTTTCGGGACAGGGGGAACAATGAGCAGTTCTTC. Translated: CASKPFRDRGNNEQFF.

This chain uses TRBV20-1 with TRBJ2-7; D gene unclear. Germline V gene lookup returns CDR1 DFQATT and CDR2 SNEGSKA (reference sequence). V lost 4 bases to trimming and J lost 5 bases, with 15 bases between them. This CDR3 is 13 amino acids long. CDR3 protein: CSAITTIGDEQYF. In nucleotides, the CDR3 is TGCAGTGCTATCACTACAATCGGTGACGAGCAGTACTTC.

This clonotype has more than one count but fewer than ten. The J gene is TRBJ2-5, the V gene TRBV11-2; D perhaps matches TRBD2 (5 bases). The DNA end favors TRBJ2-1, so the J call may be wrong. CDR3 length: 15 amino acids. The germline CDR1 and CDR2 sequences are SGHAT and FQNNGV. The CDR3, as DNA: TGTGCCAGCAGCTTACGGGGAGCTAGGAGTAATGAGCAGTTCTTC. As protein: CASSLRGARSNEQFF.

This clonotype was counted only a few times. The V gene is TRBV7-2, the J gene TRBJ1-2; no clear D gene. The CDR3 has 14 residues. Germline V gene sequence: CDR1 SGHTA, CDR2 FQGNSA. V dropped 7 bases and J dropped 0 bases, with 12 bases sitting between them. The CDR3 protein is CASTGPKANYGYTF. For the CDR3, the DNA is TGTGCCAGCACAGGCCCTAAGGCTAACTATGGCTACACCTTC.